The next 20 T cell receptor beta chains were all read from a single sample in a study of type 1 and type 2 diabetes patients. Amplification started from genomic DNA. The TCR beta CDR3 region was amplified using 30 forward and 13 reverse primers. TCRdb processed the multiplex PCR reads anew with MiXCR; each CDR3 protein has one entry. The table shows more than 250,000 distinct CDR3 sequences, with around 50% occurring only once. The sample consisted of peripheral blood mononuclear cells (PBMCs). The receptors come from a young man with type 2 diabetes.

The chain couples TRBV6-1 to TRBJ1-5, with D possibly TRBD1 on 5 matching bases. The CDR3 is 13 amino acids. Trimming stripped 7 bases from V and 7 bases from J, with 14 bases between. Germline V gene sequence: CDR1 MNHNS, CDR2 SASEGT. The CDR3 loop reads CASMRQGGQPQHF. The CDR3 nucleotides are TGTGCCAGCATGCGTCAGGGAGGACAGCCCCAGCATTTT.

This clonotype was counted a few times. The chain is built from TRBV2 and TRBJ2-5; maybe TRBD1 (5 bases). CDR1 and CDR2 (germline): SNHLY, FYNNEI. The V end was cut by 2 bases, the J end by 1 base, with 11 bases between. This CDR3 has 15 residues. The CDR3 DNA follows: TGTGCCAGCAGTGAACAGGGCGGAAGCCAAGAGACCCAGTACTTC. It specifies CASSEQGGSQETQYF.

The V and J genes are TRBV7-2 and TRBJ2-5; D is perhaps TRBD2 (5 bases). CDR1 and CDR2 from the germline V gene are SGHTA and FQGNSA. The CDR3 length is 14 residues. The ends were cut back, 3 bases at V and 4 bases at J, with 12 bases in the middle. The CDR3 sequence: CTSSLAGRGETQYF. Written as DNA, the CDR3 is TGTACCAGCAGCTTGGCGGGCCGGGGAGAGACCCAGTACTTC. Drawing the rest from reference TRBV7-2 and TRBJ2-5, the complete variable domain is GAGVSQSPSNKVTEKGKDVELRCDPISGHTALYWYRQSLGQGLEFLIYFQGNSAPDKSGLPSDRFSAERTGGSVSTLTIQRTQQEDSAVYLCTSSLAGRGETQYFGPGTRLLVL.

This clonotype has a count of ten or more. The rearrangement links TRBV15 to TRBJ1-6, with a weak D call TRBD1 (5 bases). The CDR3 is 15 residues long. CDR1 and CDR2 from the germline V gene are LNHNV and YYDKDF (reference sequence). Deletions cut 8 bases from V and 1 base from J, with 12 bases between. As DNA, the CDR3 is TGTGCCACCGCCTTGGGGGTATCCTATAATTCACCCCTCCACTTT. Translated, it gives CATALGVSYNSPLHF.

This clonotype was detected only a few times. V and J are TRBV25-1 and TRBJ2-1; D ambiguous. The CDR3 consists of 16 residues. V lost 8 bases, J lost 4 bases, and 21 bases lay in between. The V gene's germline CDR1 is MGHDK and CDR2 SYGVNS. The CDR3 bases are TGTGCCAGCTACGGAGAAGGAAGAGGACCTTACAATGAGCAGTTCTTC. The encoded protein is CASYGEGRGPYNEQFF.

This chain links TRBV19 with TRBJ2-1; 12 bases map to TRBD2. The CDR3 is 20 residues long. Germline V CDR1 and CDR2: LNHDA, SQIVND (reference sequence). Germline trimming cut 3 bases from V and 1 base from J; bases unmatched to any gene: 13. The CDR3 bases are TGTGCCAGTAGTATTAGTCACGGACTAGCGGGGCCCCAGTCCTACAATGAGCAGTTCTTC. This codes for CASSISHGLAGPQSYNEQFF.

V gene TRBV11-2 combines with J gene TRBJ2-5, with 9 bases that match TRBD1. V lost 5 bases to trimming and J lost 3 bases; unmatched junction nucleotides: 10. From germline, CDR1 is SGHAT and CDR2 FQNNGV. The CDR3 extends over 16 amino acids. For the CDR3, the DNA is TGTGCCAGCAGCGTGGGACAGGGCCTAAGAAAAGAGACCCAGTACTTC. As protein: CASSVGQGLRKETQYF.

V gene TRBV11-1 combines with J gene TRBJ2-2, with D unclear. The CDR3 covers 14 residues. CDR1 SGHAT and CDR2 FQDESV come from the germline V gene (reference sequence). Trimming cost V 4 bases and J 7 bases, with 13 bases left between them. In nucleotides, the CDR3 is TGTGCCAGCAGCTCCCTTACAAATCACGGGGAGCTGTTTTTT. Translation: CASSSLTNHGELFF.

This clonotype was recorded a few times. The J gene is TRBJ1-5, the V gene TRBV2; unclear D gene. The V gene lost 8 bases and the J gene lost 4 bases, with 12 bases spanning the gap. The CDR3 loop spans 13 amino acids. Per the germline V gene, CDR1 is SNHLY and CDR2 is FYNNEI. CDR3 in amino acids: CASCRAENQPQHF. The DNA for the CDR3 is TGTGCCAGCTGTCGGGCAGAAAATCAGCCCCAGCATTTT.

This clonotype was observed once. The CDR3 DNA is TGTGCCAGCCCGGCTAGGGATAAAGATACGCAGTATTTT. Protein: CASPARDKDTQYF. V and J are TRBV7-9 and TRBJ2-3; no clear D. In germline, CDR1 is SEHNR, CDR2 FQNEAQ (reference sequence). The CDR3 has 13 residues. The germline V and J ends were trimmed by 8 bases and 5 bases, with 14 bases remaining between them.

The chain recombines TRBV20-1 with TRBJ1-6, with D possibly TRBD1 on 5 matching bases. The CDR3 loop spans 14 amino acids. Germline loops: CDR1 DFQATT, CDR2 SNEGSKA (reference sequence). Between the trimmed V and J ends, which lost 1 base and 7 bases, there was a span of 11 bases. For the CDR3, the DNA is TGCAGTGCTAGAGCCGCAGGGTTCAATTCACCCCTCCACTTT. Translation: CSARAAGFNSPLHF.

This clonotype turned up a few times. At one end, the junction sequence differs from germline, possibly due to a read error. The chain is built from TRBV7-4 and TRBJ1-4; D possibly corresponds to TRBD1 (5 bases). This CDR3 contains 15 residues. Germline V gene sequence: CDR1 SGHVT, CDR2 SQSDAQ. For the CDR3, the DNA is TGTGCCAGTAGCTTAGCGCGGGGGATTAACGAAAAACTGTTTTTT. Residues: CASSLARGINEKLFF. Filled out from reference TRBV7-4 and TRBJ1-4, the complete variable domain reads GAGVSQSPRYKVAKRGRDVALRCDSISGHVTLYWYRQTLGQGSEVLTYSQSDAQRDKSGRPSGRFSAERPERSVSTLKIQRTEQGDSAVYLCASSLARGINEKLFFGSGTQLSVL.

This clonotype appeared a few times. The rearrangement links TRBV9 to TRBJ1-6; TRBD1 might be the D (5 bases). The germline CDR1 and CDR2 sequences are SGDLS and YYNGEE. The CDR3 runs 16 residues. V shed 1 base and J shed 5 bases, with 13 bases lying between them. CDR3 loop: CASSVNFDSHNSPLHF. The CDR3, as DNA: TGTGCCAGCAGCGTAAACTTCGACAGTCATAATTCACCCCTCCACTTT.

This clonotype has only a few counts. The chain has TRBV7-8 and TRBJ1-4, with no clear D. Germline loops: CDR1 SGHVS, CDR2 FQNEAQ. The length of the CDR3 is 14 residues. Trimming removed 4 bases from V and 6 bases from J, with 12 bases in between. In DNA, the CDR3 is TGTGCCAGCAGCTCTTCAGGCCCCGATGAAAAACTGTTTTTT. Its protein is CASSSSGPDEKLFF.

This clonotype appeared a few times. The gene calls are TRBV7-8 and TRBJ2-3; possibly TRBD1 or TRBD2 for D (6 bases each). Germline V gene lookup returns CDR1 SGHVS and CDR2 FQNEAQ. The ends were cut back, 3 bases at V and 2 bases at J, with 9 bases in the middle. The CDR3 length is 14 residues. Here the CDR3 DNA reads TGTGCCAGCAGCTTCGGGGGCATCACAGATACGCAGTATTTT. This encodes CASSFGGITDTQYF.

The CDR3 is CASSLYRSTPSTDTQYF. The CDR3 DNA reads as TGTGCCAGCAGCTTATATCGGTCCACACCTAGCACAGATACGCAGTATTTT. The chain links TRBV7-9 to TRBJ2-3; unclear D gene. Per germline, CDR1 SEHNR and CDR2 FQNEAQ (reference sequence). The CDR3 contains 17 residues. V was cut by 2 bases and J by 0 bases, with 15 bases left in between.

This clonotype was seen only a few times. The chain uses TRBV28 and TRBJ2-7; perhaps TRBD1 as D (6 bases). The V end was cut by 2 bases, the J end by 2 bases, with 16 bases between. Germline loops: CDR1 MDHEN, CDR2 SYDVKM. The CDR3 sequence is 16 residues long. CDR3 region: CASSLSRTARAYEQYF. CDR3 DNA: TGTGCCAGCAGTTTAAGTAGGACAGCTCGAGCCTACGAGCAGTACTTC.

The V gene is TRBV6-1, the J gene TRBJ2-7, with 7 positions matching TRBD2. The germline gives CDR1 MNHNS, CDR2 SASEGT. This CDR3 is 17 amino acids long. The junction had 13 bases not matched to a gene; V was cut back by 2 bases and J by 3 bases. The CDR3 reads CASSEWALASGIYEQYF. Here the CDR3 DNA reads TGTGCCAGCAGTGAATGGGCACTAGCGTCCGGGATCTACGAGCAGTACTTC.

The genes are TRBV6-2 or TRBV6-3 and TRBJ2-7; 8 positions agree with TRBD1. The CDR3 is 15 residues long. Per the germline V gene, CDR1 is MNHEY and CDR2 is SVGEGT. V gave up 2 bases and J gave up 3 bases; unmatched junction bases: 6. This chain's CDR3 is CASSYHGTGGYEQYF. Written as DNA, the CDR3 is TGTGCCAGCAGTTACCATGGGACAGGAGGCTACGAGCAGTACTTC.

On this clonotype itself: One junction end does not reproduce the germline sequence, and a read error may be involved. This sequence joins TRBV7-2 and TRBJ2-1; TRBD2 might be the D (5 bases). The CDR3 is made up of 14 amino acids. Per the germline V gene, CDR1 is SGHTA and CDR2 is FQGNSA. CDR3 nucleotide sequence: TGTGCCTGCAGCCCCAGCGGCACCTACAATGAGCAGTTCTTC. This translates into CACSPSGTYNEQFF.